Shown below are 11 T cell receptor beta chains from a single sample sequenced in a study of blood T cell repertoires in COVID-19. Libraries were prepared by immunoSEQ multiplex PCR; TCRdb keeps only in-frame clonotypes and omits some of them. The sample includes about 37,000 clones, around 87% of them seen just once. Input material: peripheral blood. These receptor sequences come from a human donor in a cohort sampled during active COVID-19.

The CDR3 reads CASSIRAGAIYGYTF. For the CDR3, the DNA is TGTGCCAGTAGTATTAGGGCAGGGGCTATCTATGGCTACACCTTC. The chain uses TRBV19 and TRBJ1-2; a possible D gene is TRBD1 (6 bases). Per germline, CDR1 LNHDA and CDR2 SQIVND (reference sequence). The CDR3 spans 15 residues. V lost 3 bases and J 4 bases, leaving 15 bases between the germline ends.

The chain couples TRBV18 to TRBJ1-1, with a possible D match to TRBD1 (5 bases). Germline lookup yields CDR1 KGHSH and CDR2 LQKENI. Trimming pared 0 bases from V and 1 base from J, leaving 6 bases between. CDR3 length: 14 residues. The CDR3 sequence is CASSPPGANTEAFF. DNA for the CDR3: TGTGCCAGCTCACCACCTGGGGCGAACACTGAAGCTTTCTTT.

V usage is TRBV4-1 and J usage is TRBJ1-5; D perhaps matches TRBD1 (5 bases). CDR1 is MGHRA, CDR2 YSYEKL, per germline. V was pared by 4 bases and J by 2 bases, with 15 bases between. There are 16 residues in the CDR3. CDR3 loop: CASSPSVTRGNQPQHF. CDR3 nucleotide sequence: TGCGCCAGCAGCCCATCGGTGACCAGGGGCAATCAGCCCCAGCATTTT.

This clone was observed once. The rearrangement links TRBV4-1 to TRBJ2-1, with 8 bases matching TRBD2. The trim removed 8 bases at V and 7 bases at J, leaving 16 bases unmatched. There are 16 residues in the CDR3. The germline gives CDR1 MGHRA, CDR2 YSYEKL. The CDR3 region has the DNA TGCGCCAGCGGAGAGCCCGGGACTAGTTCGTGGAATGAGCAGTTCTTC. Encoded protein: CASGEPGTSSWNEQFF.

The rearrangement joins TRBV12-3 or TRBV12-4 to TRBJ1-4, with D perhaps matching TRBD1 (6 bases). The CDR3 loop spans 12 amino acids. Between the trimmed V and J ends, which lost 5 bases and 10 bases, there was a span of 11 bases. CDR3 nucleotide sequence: TGTGCCAGCAGTGGGGGCGCTGGAAAACTGTTTTTT. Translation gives CASSGGAGKLFF.

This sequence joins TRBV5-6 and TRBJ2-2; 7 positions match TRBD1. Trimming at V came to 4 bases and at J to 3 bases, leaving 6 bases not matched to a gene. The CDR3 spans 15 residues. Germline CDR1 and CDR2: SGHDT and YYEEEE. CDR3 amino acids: CASSADRSDTGELFF. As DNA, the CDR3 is TGTGCCAGCAGCGCGGACAGGTCAGACACCGGGGAGCTGTTTTTT.

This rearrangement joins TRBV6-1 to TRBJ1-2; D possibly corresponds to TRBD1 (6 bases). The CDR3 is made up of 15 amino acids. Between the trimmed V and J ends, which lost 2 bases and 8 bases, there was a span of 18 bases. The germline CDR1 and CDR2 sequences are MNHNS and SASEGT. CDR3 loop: CASSENGYRADGYTF. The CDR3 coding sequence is TGTGCCAGCAGTGAAAACGGGTACAGGGCGGACGGCTACACCTTC.

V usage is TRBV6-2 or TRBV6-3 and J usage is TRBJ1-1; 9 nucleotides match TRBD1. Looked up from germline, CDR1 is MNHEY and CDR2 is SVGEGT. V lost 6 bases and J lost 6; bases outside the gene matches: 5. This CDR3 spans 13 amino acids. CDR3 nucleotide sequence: TGTGCCAGCAGCTCGGGACAGGGCTCTGAAGCTTTCTTT. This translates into CASSSGQGSEAFF.

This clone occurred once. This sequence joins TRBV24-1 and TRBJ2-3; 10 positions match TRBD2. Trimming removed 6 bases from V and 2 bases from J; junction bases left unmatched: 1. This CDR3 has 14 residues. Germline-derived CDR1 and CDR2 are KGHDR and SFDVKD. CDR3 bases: TGTGCCACCAGTCTAGCGGGGGCCACAGATACGCAGTATTTT. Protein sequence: CATSLAGATDTQYF.

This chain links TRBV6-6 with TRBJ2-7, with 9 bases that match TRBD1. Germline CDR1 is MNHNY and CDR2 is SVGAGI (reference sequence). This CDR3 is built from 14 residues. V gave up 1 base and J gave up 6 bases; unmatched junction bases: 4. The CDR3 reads CASSYLSDRGEQYF. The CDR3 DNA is TGTGCCAGCAGTTACTTGTCGGACAGGGGCGAGCAGTACTTC.

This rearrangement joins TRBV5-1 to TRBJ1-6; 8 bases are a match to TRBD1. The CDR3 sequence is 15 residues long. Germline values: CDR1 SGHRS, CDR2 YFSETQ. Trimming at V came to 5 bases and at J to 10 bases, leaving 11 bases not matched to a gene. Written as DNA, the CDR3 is TGCGCCAGCAGGCCTGACAGGGGAGCAGGATCACCCCTCCACTTT. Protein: CASRPDRGAGSPLHF.